Each of the 23 T cell receptor beta chains below was sequenced from the same sample in a study of blood T cell repertoires in COVID-19 (dated by TCRdb to 2020 to 2022). The library came from the immunoSEQ multiplex PCR assay. TCRdb provides this immuneACCESS table in a form limited to in-frame rearrangements. Some clones are lacking; in checked studies, under half of them reflect an unresolved V gene, and why the rest are absent is not known. This sample lists 200,000 to 300,000 clones; around 87% were detected once. The top ten clonotypes cover about 1.4% of the sample. The sequencing sample was made of peripheral blood. The receptors originated from a woman between 35 and 50 years old who had recovered from COVID-19.

The CDR3 spells CASSFRAEQFF. CDR3 nucleotide sequence: TGCGCCAGCAGCTTCAGGGCTGAGCAGTTCTTC. The rearrangement uses TRBV5-1 and TRBJ2-1; D possibly corresponds to TRBD1 (5 bases). The CDR3 is 11 residues long. With 2 bases removed from V and 9 bases from J, the gap between germline ends came to 6 bases. CDR1 and CDR2 from the germline V gene are SGHRS and YFSETQ.

The V call is TRBV30, the J call TRBJ1-1, with D possibly being TRBD1 (5 bases). V was trimmed by 5 bases and J by 10 bases, leaving 14 bases between them. CDR1 and CDR2 (germline): GTSNPN, SVGIG (reference sequence). The CDR3 is 11 amino acids. For the CDR3, the DNA is TGTGCCTGGTTTCGGGCTCAGGGAGCTTTCTTT. This sequence encodes CAWFRAQGAFF.

This clone has a single count. V and J are TRBV9 and TRBJ2-3; 8 bases align to TRBD1. There are 13 residues in the CDR3. CDR1 SGDLS and CDR2 YYNGEE come from the germline V gene. V was pared by 3 bases and J by 5 bases, with 2 bases of the junction left unmatched. The DNA of the CDR3 is TGTGCCAGCAGCGACGACAGGGGAGATACGCAGTATTTT. Encoded protein: CASSDDRGDTQYF.

The J gene is TRBJ1-3, the V gene TRBV11-2, with 8 bases that match TRBD1. Germline V gives CDR1 SGHAT, CDR2 FQNNGV. Trimming took 2 bases from V and 4 from J; bases not matched to a gene: 4. The CDR3 consists of 15 residues. CDR3 coding DNA: TGTGCCAGCAGCTTACCAGGGGGCGAGGGAAACACCATATATTTT. Amino acids: CASSLPGGEGNTIYF. The complete variable domain, with remaining parts taken from reference TRBV11-2 and TRBJ1-3, reads EAGVAQSPRYKIIEKRQSVAFWCNPISGHATLYWYQQILGQGPKLLIQFQNNGVVDDSQLPKDRFSAERLKGVDSTLKIQPAKLEDSAVYLCASSLPGGEGNTIYFGEGSWLTVV.

V gene TRBV11-2 combines with J gene TRBJ2-3; weak D call: TRBD2 (5 bases). V gave up 5 bases and J gave up 6 bases, with 15 bases separating them. This CDR3 comprises 14 residues. Germline V gene lookup returns CDR1 SGHAT and CDR2 FQNNGV. The CDR3 protein is CASSPGLFGDTQYF. The DNA for the CDR3 is TGTGCCAGCAGCCCTGGACTCTTCGGGGATACGCAGTATTTT.

The chain links TRBV6-5 to TRBJ2-5; TRBD1 might be the D (6 bases). Deletions cut 8 bases from V and 2 bases from J, with 12 bases between. The germline V gene encodes CDR1 MNHEY and CDR2 SVGAGI. This CDR3 is 13 amino acids long. The CDR3 loop is CASGPDRQETQYF. The CDR3 nucleotides read TGTGCCAGCGGACCTGACAGGCAAGAGACCCAGTACTTC.

The chain employs TRBV18 and TRBJ1-1, with a tentative D call TRBD1 (5 bases). Deletions cut 0 bases from V and 5 bases from J, with 10 bases between. Germline V gene sequence: CDR1 KGHSH, CDR2 LQKENI. The CDR3 totals 14 residues. The CDR3 sequence: CASSPPGGRTEAFF. The CDR3 DNA follows: TGTGCCAGCTCACCACCGGGGGGGAGGACTGAAGCTTTCTTT. Supplemented by reference TRBV18 and TRBJ1-1, the full variable domain reads NAGVMQNPRHLVRRRGQEARLRCSPMKGHSHVYWYRQLPEEGLKFMVYLQKENIIDESGMPKERFSAEFPKEGPSILRIQQVVRGDSAAYFCASSPPGGRTEAFFGQGTRLTVV.

This clone was seen just once. The chain employs TRBV7-3 and TRBJ1-2; D is unresolved. Germline CDR1 SGHTA, CDR2 FQGTGA. V was clipped by 2 bases and J by 8 bases, with 12 bases between them. This CDR3 has 13 residues. The CDR3 loop reads CASSLLPEGGYTF. CDR3 bases: TGTGCCAGCAGCTTATTACCCGAGGGAGGCTACACCTTC.

The V call is TRBV7-2, the J call TRBJ1-1; possibly TRBD1 for D (5 bases). This CDR3 spans 14 amino acids. CDR1 SGHTA and CDR2 FQGNSA come from the germline V gene. Between the trimmed V and J ends, which lost 2 bases and 0 bases, there was a span of 7 bases. CDR3 in amino acids: CASSLKDMNTEAFF. CDR3 sequence (DNA): TGTGCCAGCAGCTTAAAGGACATGAACACTGAAGCTTTCTTT.

This chain connects TRBV7-9 to TRBJ1-2; no reliable D call. The CDR3 covers 12 residues. V was cut by 2 bases and J by 7 bases, with 8 bases left in between. In germline, CDR1 is SEHNR, CDR2 FQNEAQ (reference sequence). The CDR3 region has the DNA TGTGCCAGCAGCTTACGGGGAAGTGGCTACACCTTC. Translated: CASSLRGSGYTF.

The gene calls are TRBV30 and TRBJ1-2; tentatively, D is TRBD1 (6 bases). Between the trimmed V and J ends, which lost 4 bases and 7 bases, there was a span of 16 bases. Germline loops: CDR1 GTSNPN, CDR2 SVGIG (reference sequence). CDR3 length: 13 residues. CDR3 amino acids: CAWTTGRIGGYTF. The CDR3, as DNA: TGTGCCTGGACCACAGGGAGAATTGGTGGCTACACCTTC.

The chain is built from TRBV7-2 and TRBJ2-3; D is unresolved. CDR1 is SGHTA and CDR2 is FQGNSA in the germline V gene. The V end lost 5 bases, the J end lost 0 bases, and 3 bases lay between the germline ends. CDR3 length: 12 amino acids. The CDR3 reads CASSRSTDTQYF. The CDR3 region has the DNA TGTGCCAGCAGCCGTAGCACAGATACGCAGTATTTT.

The DNA for the CDR3 is TGTGCCAGCAGTCCCCTGGCACCGTATGGCTACACCTTC. Translating gives CASSPLAPYGYTF. The rearrangement joins TRBV27 to TRBJ1-2; no firm D call. Per germline, CDR1 MNHEY and CDR2 SMNVEV (reference sequence). The CDR3 consists of 13 residues. Trimming shortened V by 5 bases and J by 5 bases, and 12 bases separated the two germline ends.

The chain has TRBV5-4 and TRBJ1-2; 7 nucleotides line up with TRBD1. Germline V CDR1 and CDR2: SGHNT, YYREEE (reference sequence). The CDR3 is made up of 13 amino acids. V dropped 5 bases and J dropped 4; count of bases not matched to a gene: 5. The CDR3 DNA reads as TGTGCCAGCAGTCGTGGGACAGTCTATGGCTACACCTTC. Its protein is CASSRGTVYGYTF.

The rearrangement joins TRBV30 to TRBJ2-2; 11 bases agree with TRBD1. The ends lost 1 base at V and 6 bases at J; junction bases unmatched: 1. This CDR3 comprises 14 residues. Germline values: CDR1 GTSNPN, CDR2 SVGIG (reference sequence). CDR3 bases: TGTGCCTGGAGTGCGGGACAGGGGGCCGGGGAGCTGTTTTTT. This sequence encodes CAWSAGQGAGELFF.

This chain joins TRBV27 and TRBJ1-6, with 7 bases identical to TRBD1. The germline CDR1 and CDR2 sequences are MNHEY and SMNVEV (reference sequence). This CDR3 has 17 amino acids. V gave up 6 bases and J gave up 1 base; unmatched junction bases: 9. CDR3 loop: CASRLLGGRSYNSPLHF. CDR3 sequence (DNA): TGTGCCAGCAGACTCCTAGGGGGCAGGTCCTATAATTCACCCCTCCACTTT.

This clone was found once. The rearrangement links TRBV7-9 to TRBJ1-3; TRBD1 might be the D (6 bases). CDR1 and CDR2 (germline): SEHNR, FQNEAQ (reference sequence). CDR3 length: 13 amino acids. CDR3 sequence: CVQGSLWRNTIYF. The CDR3 DNA reads TGTGTACAGGGAAGCCTCTGGCGAAACACCATATATTTT.

The chain carries TRBV6-6 and TRBJ2-2; D possibly corresponds to TRBD2 (6 bases). V lost 7 bases, J lost 5 bases, and 14 bases lay in between. Germline values: CDR1 MNHNY, CDR2 SVGAGI (reference sequence). This CDR3 contains 14 residues. The CDR3 coding sequence is TGTGCCAGCACTTTTGGGGGGATGACCGGGGAGCTGTTTTTT. It encodes CASTFGGMTGELFF.

V and J are TRBV5-5 and TRBJ2-4; possible D gene TRBD1, 6 bases. Germline V gene lookup returns CDR1 SGHKS and CDR2 YYEKEE (reference sequence). This CDR3 is 15 amino acids long. V was shortened by 1 base and J by 7 bases, with 15 bases between the two germline ends. CDR3 loop: CASSLIGAGVNIQYF. In DNA, the CDR3 is TGTGCCAGCAGCTTGATAGGGGCAGGGGTGAACATTCAGTACTTC.

CDR3 sequence reads: CASSRGQVDVLTF. In DNA form, the CDR3 reads TGTGCCAGCAGTCGGGGACAGGTGGACGTCCTGACTTTC. V usage is TRBV6-5 and J usage is TRBJ2-6; 8 bases map to TRBD1. The CDR3 length is 13 residues. The V and J ends lost 5 bases and 11 bases, in that order; junction bases with no gene match: 5. Germline values: CDR1 MNHEY, CDR2 SVGAGI.

As concerns this clone: At the DNA level, this CDR3 is encoded by other sequences in the same sample as well. CDR3 sequence reads: CASSVGDRPYGYTF. In nucleotides, the CDR3 is TGTGCCAGCAGCGTAGGTGACAGACCCTATGGCTACACCTTC. The chain combines TRBV9 with TRBJ1-2; possibly TRBD1 for D (5 bases). V was clipped by 0 bases and J by 4 bases, with 10 bases between them. The CDR3 is made up of 14 amino acids. The germline gives CDR1 SGDLS, CDR2 YYNGEE.

This clone was seen more than once but under ten times. CDR3 nucleotide sequence: TGTGCCAGCAGCTATCATGGAGGCACTGAAGCTTTCTTT. Translated: CASSYHGGTEAFF. The chain has TRBV7-3 and TRBJ1-1; D unclear. Germline values: CDR1 SGHTA, CDR2 FQGTGA. The CDR3 has 13 residues. V lost 4 bases and J lost 4, with 10 bases in between. Complete variable domain (other parts from reference TRBV7-3 and TRBJ1-1): GAGVSQTPSNKVTEKGKYVELRCDPISGHTALYWYRQSLGQGPEFLIYFQGTGAADDSGLPNDRFFAVRPEGSVSTLKIQRTERGDSAVYLCASSYHGGTEAFFGQGTRLTVV.

The gene calls are TRBV5-4 and TRBJ2-7; TRBD2 might be the D (5 bases). This CDR3 spans 14 amino acids. Germline V gene sequence: CDR1 SGHNT, CDR2 YYREEE (reference sequence). With 4 bases removed from V and 2 bases from J, the gap between germline ends came to 13 bases. Written as DNA, the CDR3 is TGTGCCAGCAGCATAGGGCACGGGACCTACGAGCAGTACTTC. As protein: CASSIGHGTYEQYF.